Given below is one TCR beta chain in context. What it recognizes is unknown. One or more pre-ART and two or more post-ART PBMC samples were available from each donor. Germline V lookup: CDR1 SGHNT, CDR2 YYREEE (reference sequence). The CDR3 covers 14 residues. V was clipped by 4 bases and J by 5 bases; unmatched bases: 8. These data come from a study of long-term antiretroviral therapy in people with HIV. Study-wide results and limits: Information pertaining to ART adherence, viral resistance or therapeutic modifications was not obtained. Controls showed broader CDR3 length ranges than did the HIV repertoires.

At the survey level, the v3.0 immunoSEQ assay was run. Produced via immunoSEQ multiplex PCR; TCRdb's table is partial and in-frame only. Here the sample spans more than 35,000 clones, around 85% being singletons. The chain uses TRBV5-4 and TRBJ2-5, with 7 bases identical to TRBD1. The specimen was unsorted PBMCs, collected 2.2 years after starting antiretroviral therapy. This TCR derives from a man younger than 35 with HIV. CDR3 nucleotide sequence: TGTGCCAGCAGCCGGGACAGAGGGACGGAGACCCAGTACTTC. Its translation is CASSRDRGTETQYF.